This entry is about one T cell receptor beta chain. Many counts were recorded for this clonotype. Its antigen is unknown. It has no much larger one-base neighbor in the sample; base qualities were not kept. Without any cell sorting, total RNA and DNA were extracted together from approximately 22-30 mg of bulk tissue using the AllPrep DNA/RNA mini kit. Between November 2015 and March 2016, 4 to 6 patients in China with histopathologically diagnosed primary liver carcinoma had surgical resection. At the time of sampling, the patients were treatment-naive and had chronic HBV infection. Five spatially separated regions were sampled per tumor: superior, inferior, left-lateral and right-lateral poles, plus the tumor centre. Histological examination found more than 75% viable tumor cells in every tumor sample. Fresh tumor and adjacent tissue pieces were bisected, with one half stored in RNAlater at -80 degrees C and the other half sent for histology.

Deletion took 4 bases off V and 2 bases off J, with a span of 12 bases between the germline ends. Counted from cysteine to phenylalanine, this CDR3 has 14 amino acids. Just CDR3 DNA is preserved here, 42 bases in frame from base 1. CDR1 SGHRS and CDR2 YFSETQ were looked up in the germline V gene. This sample was taken from a study of tumor-infiltrating lymphocytes in primary liver carcinoma (dated by TCRdb to 2017 to 2019). Turning to the overall study: The five patients, three men and two women aged 30 to 69 years, had hepatocellular carcinoma (four) or combined HCC and intrahepatic cholangiocarcinoma (one). The five patients had tumors staged T1-T3 N0M0, with maximum diameters ranging from about 4.2 to 11 cm. Samples yielded roughly 3.5 to 8 million productive TCRbeta reads; read depth did not differ significantly between tissue types. For each liver tumor, the study sampled five regions along with adjacent normal tissue and blood, and applied TCRbeta repertoire sequencing, expression microarrays and whole-exome sequencing. A total of roughly 35 specimens from 5 patients underwent TCRbeta repertoire sequencing, comprising 25 tumor regions, 5 adjacent noncancerous liver tissues and 5 peripheral blood samples. To link TCRbeta repertoire diversity to the local molecular phenotype, the 25 tumor region samples were profiled with Agilent mRNA microarrays. Repertoires from technical replicates were highly reproducible, with mean shared-clone rates approximately 0.92 and correlation coefficients above 0.95.

Starting from approximately 500 ng total RNA, TCRbeta-specific cDNA was produced by reverse transcription with a constant-region primer and ProtoScript II reverse transcriptase. The TCRbeta libraries were prepared through three rounds of nested multiplex PCR following a slightly modified ARM-PCR procedure. Multiplex TRBV1-TRBV30 forward primers and a Cbeta reverse primer were used in the first two PCR rounds, each of which was run for 10 cycles. Sample barcodes and Illumina adapters were added in a final 25-cycle PCR using Deep VentR polymerase. Before sequencing, amplicons of 200-500 bp were gel-purified using a QIAquick gel extraction kit. An Illumina HiSeq 2500 was used to sequence the TCRbeta amplicons with 250-bp paired-end reads. Turning to the authors' computational methods: Trimmomatic v0.33 was used to quality-trim the reads, and FLASH v1.2.11 was used to merge paired reads so that full CDR3 sequences could be recovered. MiGEC v1.2.1b assigned V, D and J germline segments to the rearranged TCRbeta sequences. Clonotype statistics, along with Shannon-Wiener diversity indices, were calculated using VDJtools v1.0.0. Except for diversity analysis, only the 250 most abundant clonotypes of each sample were used in subsequent analyses to reduce sampling bias. TCRdb itself trimmed the public reads at Q25 with fastp, ran MiXCR and retained productive beta chains. Each record represents a unique CDR3 protein, reported with the most common genes and DNA among its rows. TCRdb, rather than the study authors, made the V and J calls. Within this sample are 90,000 to 110,000 distinct CDR3 sequences, with about four fifths of them counted one time only. The top ten constitute about 20% of the sample.

The research as a whole found: Compared with blood, tumors had a significantly larger share of the repertoire taken up by the top 250 clones (p = 0.039). Comparison of CD4+ and CD8+ T cell repertoires was precluded by the use of bulk unsorted samples. Repertoire overlap was higher between tumor regions (mean roughly 35%) than tumor-adjacent (around 17%) or tumor-blood (approximately 14%) pairs, consistent with antigen-driven expansion. Only 4 or 5 patients were included in the study, and the authors note that the findings should be validated in a larger study. Only about 7.5-24% of top clones were found in all five regions of a tumor, suggesting spatial heterogeneity of tumor-infiltrating T cells. Because only the TCR beta chain was sequenced and unpaired alpha chains were not captured, true repertoire diversity is likely underestimated.

This sequence was found in a man in his forties or fifties with primary liver carcinoma and hepatitis B virus infection. Sequencing input: liver tumor tissue from sampling region 3. The intended sense of this specimen's cell subset or site label: tumor region T3, left-lateral pole. Recombination linked TRBV5-1 to TRBJ2-5; no D segment can be confidently identified. Here the CDR3 is given as CASSATAVQETQYF. The nucleotide sequence is given as TGCGCCAGCAGCGCAACAGCTGTACAAGAGACCCAGTACTTC.